Presented here are 5 T cell receptor beta chains from one specimen sequenced in a study of T cells in Graves' hyperthyroidism and ophthalmopathy. Amplified regions were TCR beta CDR3 sequences from RNA transcripts. First-round RT-PCR with HTBI primers amplified the TCR CDR3 region. Using its own MiXCR run on the multiplex PCR reads, TCRdb lists one record per CDR3 protein. The table lists around 300,000 distinct CDR3 sequences, 14% of them singletons. Sequencing used blood. The receptors come from a woman aged 25 to 39 with Graves' hyperthyroidism.

This clonotype was recorded at least ten times. The chain couples TRBV28 to TRBJ2-5; D uncertain. The CDR3 is 13 amino acids. Trimming pared 2 bases from V and 7 bases from J, leaving 11 bases between. Per germline, CDR1 MDHEN and CDR2 SYDVKM. CDR3 in amino acids: CASSLQGRGTQYF. CDR3 nucleotides: TGTGCCAGCAGTTTACAAGGACGAGGGACCCAGTACTTC.

This clonotype was counted ten times or more. The chain uses TRBV20-1 and TRBJ1-1, with a weak D call TRBD1 (5 bases). The CDR3 has 17 residues. The germline V and J ends were trimmed by 1 base and 0 bases, with 18 bases remaining between them. The V gene's germline CDR1 is DFQATT and CDR2 SNEGSKA (reference sequence). CDR3 amino acids: CSARAGQGSALNTEAFF. The CDR3 DNA reads as TGCAGTGCTAGAGCCGGGCAGGGAAGCGCCTTGAACACTGAAGCTTTCTTT.

In its sample, this clonotype was seen many times. The genes are TRBV7-9 and TRBJ2-6; D is uncertain. There are 13 residues in the CDR3. V gave up 6 bases and J gave up 0 bases, with 3 bases separating them. CDR1 and CDR2 from the germline V gene are SEHNR and FQNEAQ (reference sequence). CDR3 sequence (DNA): TGTGCCAGCAGGACCTCTGGGGCCAACGTCCTGACTTTC. Its translation: CASRTSGANVLTF.

The chain joins TRBV6-1 to TRBJ1-5; tentative D call: TRBD1 (5 bases). Trimming removed 7 bases at V and 2 bases at J, with 15 bases between. The germline CDR1 and CDR2 sequences are MNHNS and SASEGT. The CDR3 runs 15 residues. In DNA, the CDR3 is TGTGCCAGCATTAAAAGAGGGGACGGCAATCAGCCCCAGCATTTT. Translated, it gives CASIKRGDGNQPQHF.

This clonotype was counted a single time. Possible read error: a much larger clone is one base away. This rearrangement joins TRBV20-1 to TRBJ2-3; TRBD2 agrees at 11 bases. Trimming at V came to 5 bases and at J to 3 bases, leaving 7 bases not matched to a gene. CDR1 and CDR2 from the germline V gene are DFQATT and SNEGSKA (reference sequence). The CDR3 spans 15 residues. The CDR3 loop is CSAYGLAGGTDTQYF. The CDR3 DNA sequence: TGCAGTGCTTACGGACTAGCGGGTGGGACAGATACGCAGTATTTT.